This TCR beta chain comes out of a study of cytomegalovirus exposure and HLA in healthy donors. On the study more broadly: A preliminary data release comprised 91 million or so unique TCRs obtained from HLA-typed donors.

PCR employed 60 Vbeta and 13 Jbeta primers. Sequenced by immunoSEQ multiplex PCR; TCRdb stores in-frame clones only, minus some. Recorded here are around 76,000 clones; the top ten clones represent about 0.76%. This CDR3 spans 12 amino acids. Germline CDR1 is LNHDA and CDR2 is SQIVND (reference sequence). V shed 5 bases and J shed 2 bases, with 7 bases lying between them. Points on this clone: Its antigen is currently unknown.

Study observations and caveats: The study listed some 160 cytomegalovirus-associated TCR beta chains. The analysis excluded some indistinguishable V segments, including TRBV6-2 and TRBV6-3.

V usage is TRBV19 and J usage is TRBJ2-7; D unclear. This clonotype originated in a boy younger than 18 in good health and CMV-seronegative. Sequences were obtained from PBMCs. CDR3 sequence reads: CASSAGAYEQYF. In DNA, the CDR3 is TGTGCCAGTAGTGCAGGTGCCTACGAGCAGTACTTC. Drawing the rest from reference TRBV19 and TRBJ2-7, the complete variable domain is DGGITQSPKYLFRKEGQNVTLSCEQNLNHDAMYWYRQDPGQGLRLIYYSQIVNDFQKGDIAEGYSVSREKKESFPLTVTSAQKNPTAFYLCASSAGAYEQYFGPGTRLTVT.